Listed below are T cell receptor beta chains from one sample, sequenced in a study of blood T cell repertoires in COVID-19. This table comes from immunoSEQ multiplex PCR, and its TCRdb copy is limited to in-frame clones, with some not included. The sample includes about 290,000 clones, 80% to 90% of them seen just once. The sequenced sample consisted of peripheral blood. These TCRs come from a woman aged 25-40 years with active or convalescent COVID-19. The CDR3 runs from the conserved cysteine through the conserved F or W. Each record gives: V gene, J gene, D gene, clone size, CDR3 length, CDR3 protein, CDR3 DNA. D genes are given only for firm matches. Rows give clone size only sometimes, using once, few, many, or a class for an expanded clone.

TRBV24-1	TRBJ1-2	-	few	12	CATSEQGYGYTF	TGTGCCACCAGTGAACAGGGCTATGGCTACACCTTC
TRBV2	TRBJ1-3	TRBD1	-	14	CASSLTGAGNTIYF	TGTGCCAGCAGTCTAACAGGGGCTGGAAACACCATATATTTT
TRBV7-9	TRBJ1-4	-	-	14	CASSTRQVNEKLFF	TGTGCCAGCAGCACACGACAGGTCAATGAAAAACTGTTTTTT
TRBV7-2	TRBJ1-1	-	-	14	CASSLEQNRAEAFF	TGTGCCAGCAGCTTAGAACAGAATCGCGCTGAAGCTTTCTTT
TRBV29-1	TRBJ1-1	TRBD1	-	13	CSVHRGGDTEAFF	TGCAGCGTTCACAGGGGGGGGGACACTGAAGCTTTCTTT
TRBV7-2	TRBJ2-7	-	-	13	CASSFRGVLEQYF	TGTGCCAGCAGCTTCCGCGGGGTACTCGAGCAGTACTTC
TRBV28	TRBJ1-5	-	-	17	CASSPRGRGYSNQPQHF	TGTGCCAGCAGCCCCCGGGGGAGGGGCTATAGCAATCAGCCCCAGCATTTT
TRBV28	TRBJ1-3	-	-	14	CASRPGNVGNTIYF	TGTGCCAGCAGACCCGGTAACGTAGGAAACACCATATATTTT
TRBV6-5	TRBJ2-2	TRBD2	-	14	CATSGLAGTGELFF	TGTGCCACATCGGGACTAGCGGGCACCGGGGAGCTGTTTTTT
TRBV19	TRBJ1-5	-	-	13	CASSIDPEKPQHF	TGTGCCAGTAGTATAGATCCCGAGAAGCCCCAGCATTTT
TRBV21-1	TRBJ1-2	-	few	14	CASSKDRGNYGYTF	TGTGCCAGCAGCAAAGACAGGGGGAACTATGGCTACACCTTC
TRBV12-1	TRBJ2-7	-	-	16	CASSFKGGNRGHEQYF	TGTGCCAGCAGCTTTAAGGGGGGCAACAGGGGCCACGAGCAGTACTTC
TRBV7-2	TRBJ2-3	-	few	13	CASSFSGTDTQYF	TGTGCCAGCAGCTTTTCGGGCACAGATACGCAGTATTTT
TRBV30	TRBJ1-2	-	-	11	CAWGIRGSDTF	TGTGCCTGGGGGATTAGGGGGAGTGACACCTTC
TRBV6-2/TRBV6-3	TRBJ2-7	TRBD2	-	14	CASSRGLATREQYF	TGTGCCAGCAGTCGGGGACTAGCGACGCGGGAGCAGTACTTC
TRBV15	TRBJ2-5	TRBD2	-	15	CATSRAGGSQETQYF	TGTGCCACCAGCAGAGCGGGAGGAAGCCAAGAGACCCAGTACTTC
TRBV7-9	TRBJ1-1	TRBD1	-	13	CASSVDRVTEAFF	TGTGCCAGCAGCGTGGACAGGGTGACTGAAGCTTTCTTT
TRBV19	TRBJ2-1	-	-	16	CASSMSRGSGYAEQFF	TGTGCCAGTAGTATGTCTCGTGGGTCGGGGTACGCTGAGCAGTTCTTC
TRBV24-1	TRBJ1-2	TRBD1	-	13	CATSGTGSYGYTF	TGTGCCACCAGCGGGACAGGGAGTTATGGCTACACCTTC
TRBV27	TRBJ2-1	-	-	14	CASSIRDLINEQFF	TGTGCCAGCAGTATCCGGGACTTAATCAATGAGCAGTTCTTC
TRBV7-2	TRBJ1-1	-	-	13	CASSGGANTEAFF	TGTGCCAGCAGCGGCGGAGCGAACACTGAAGCTTTCTTT
TRBV4-3	TRBJ1-3	-	-	17	CASSQDTARTVGDTIYF	TGCGCCAGCAGCCAAGATACGGCGAGGACAGTGGGGGACACCATATATTTT
TRBV27	TRBJ1-5	TRBD1	-	17	CASSPWGGQGDYQPQHF	TGTGCCAGCAGTCCCTGGGGAGGACAGGGAGATTATCAGCCCCAGCATTTT
TRBV5-1	TRBJ1-3	-	-	16	CASSYLGPGAGNTIYF	TGCGCCAGCAGCTACCTGGGCCCAGGGGCTGGAAACACCATATATTTT
TRBV6-2/TRBV6-3	TRBJ2-5	TRBD2	-	19	CASSYRFSGGPPRRETQYF	TGTGCCAGCAGTTATCGGTTTAGCGGGGGGCCACCAAGGCGTGAGACCCAGTACTTC
TRBV20-1	TRBJ2-2	-	-	10	CSAGVGELFF	TGCAGTGCGGGCGTCGGGGAGCTGTTTTTT
TRBV6-6	TRBJ1-2	TRBD1	-	14	CASSYNDRAAGYTF	TGTGCCAGCAGTTACAACGACAGGGCGGCTGGCTACACCTTC
TRBV24-1	TRBJ1-1	-	-	13	CATSDGLAGEAFF	TGTGCCACCAGTGATGGCCTCGCGGGTGAAGCTTTCTTT
TRBV5-4	TRBJ2-1	-	once	14	CASSSPTGTNEQFF	TGTGCCAGCAGCTCACCGACTGGAACCAATGAGCAGTTCTTC
TRBV28	TRBJ1-3	-	-	10	CASHGNTIYF	TGTGCCAGCCATGGAAACACCATATATTTT
TRBV18	TRBJ1-2	TRBD1	once	13	CASSPEEQGRYTF	TGTGCCAGCTCACCAGAAGAACAGGGGCGATACACCTTC
TRBV27	TRBJ1-5	TRBD1	once	14	CASSFRDRDQPQHF	TGTGCCAGCAGTTTCCGGGACAGGGATCAGCCCCAGCATTTT
TRBV9	TRBJ1-3	-	-	16	CASSVVSGLSGNTIYF	TGTGCCAGCAGCGTAGTCTCAGGGCTCTCTGGAAACACCATATATTTT
TRBV5-1	TRBJ1-1	-	once	14	CASSSVTGNTEAFF	TGCGCCAGCAGCTCCGTGACAGGGAACACTGAAGCTTTCTTT
TRBV4-1	TRBJ1-1	-	-	13	CASSQVRYSEAFF	TGCGCCAGCAGCCAAGTGCGGTACTCTGAAGCTTTCTTT
TRBV7-9	TRBJ1-2	TRBD1	-	13	CASSVQGVGGYTF	TGTGCCAGCAGCGTCCAGGGGGTTGGCGGCTACACCTTC
TRBV19	TRBJ1-2	-	-	15	CASTLLRGAGEGYTF	TGTGCCAGTACCCTCCTACGGGGGGCTGGGGAAGGCTACACCTTC
TRBV3-1/TRBV3-2	TRBJ2-4	-	-	13	CASSQGTANIQYF	TGTGCCAGCAGCCAAGGGACTGCCAACATTCAGTACTTC
TRBV5-4	TRBJ1-4	TRBD1	-	16	CASSSPGTGPNEKLFF	TGTGCCAGCAGCTCCCCTGGGACAGGACCTAATGAAAAACTGTTTTTT
TRBV4-3	TRBJ1-3	-	-	16	CASSAEVHNSGNTIYF	TGCGCCAGTTCTGCCGAGGTCCACAACTCTGGAAACACCATATATTTT
TRBV9	TRBJ2-5	TRBD2	-	15	CASSVGLAAQETQYF	TGTGCCAGCAGCGTCGGACTAGCGGCCCAAGAGACCCAGTACTTC
TRBV6-5	TRBJ1-1	TRBD1	-	14	CASRNRGMNTEAFF	TGTGCCAGCAGAAACAGGGGGATGAACACTGAAGCTTTCTTT
TRBV30	TRBJ2-7	TRBD2	many	14	CAWSGTSGLYEQYF	TGTGCCTGGAGTGGGACTAGCGGACTCTACGAGCAGTACTTC
TRBV2	TRBJ2-1	TRBD2	-	15	CASSPLAGGSNEQFF	TGTGCCAGCAGTCCACTAGCGGGGGGGAGCAATGAGCAGTTCTTC
TRBV12-3/TRBV12-4	TRBJ1-2	TRBD1	-	13	CASSPRTGSGYTF	TGTGCCAGCAGTCCCAGGACAGGGTCCGGCTACACCTTC
TRBV9	TRBJ2-3	TRBD2	-	16	CASSVGTGGPEDTQYF	TGTGCCAGCAGCGTTGGTACGGGGGGGCCCGAAGATACGCAGTATTTT
TRBV30	TRBJ2-3	TRBD2	-	13	CAWTSGARDTQYF	TGTGCCTGGACTAGCGGAGCCAGAGATACGCAGTATTTT
TRBV19	TRBJ1-5	TRBD1	few	15	CASSISGGNNQPQHF	TGTGCCAGTAGTATCTCAGGGGGCAACAATCAGCCCCAGCATTTT
TRBV11-2	TRBJ1-6	TRBD1	-	15	CASSLRGQGNSPLHF	TGTGCCAGCAGCTTAAGGGGACAGGGTAATTCACCCCTCCACTTT
TRBV12-3/TRBV12-4	TRBJ2-7	TRBD2	-	13	CASSLARLAGIGF	TGTGCCAGCAGTCTCGCCAGACTAGCGGGGATCGGCTTC
TRBV19	TRBJ2-1	TRBD1	-	14	CASSIDGTGAEQFF	TGTGCCAGTAGTATAGATGGGACAGGGGCAGAGCAGTTCTTC
TRBV4-3	TRBJ1-2	-	-	16	CASSQDRVRISKGYTF	TGCGCCAGCAGCCAAGATCGGGTGCGGATTTCTAAAGGCTACACCTTC
TRBV6-5	TRBJ2-3	TRBD1	-	15	CASSKQGRPTDTQYF	TGTGCCAGCAGTAAACAGGGGCGGCCCACAGATACGCAGTATTTT
TRBV25-1	TRBJ2-1	-	once	15	CASSESAGAWGEQFF	TGTGCCAGCAGTGAATCGGCAGGGGCCTGGGGTGAGCAGTTCTTC
TRBV18	TRBJ2-5	TRBD1	-	14	CASSTDRAGETQYF	TGTGCCAGCTCAACGGACAGGGCCGGTGAGACCCAGTACTTC